These 2 T cell receptor beta chains were sequenced from one sample in a study of beta chain features in type 1 diabetes. The study, taken as a whole, reports: All four CD4+ subsets of Type 1 diabetes patients contained TCRB CDR3s that were moderately but significantly shorter.

These receptors' targets are unknown. The authors reverse transcribed all of the isolated RNA, so sequencing captured expressed TCRB transcripts. Data came from immunoSEQ multiplex PCR; TCRdb stores just in-frame clones and leaves some out. The sample holds more than 120,000 clones, about 13% seen once. The sequencing sample was made of central memory CD4+ T cells from blood. The receptors come from a man younger than 30 with type 1 diabetes.

V gene TRBV10-3 combines with J gene TRBJ1-4; D is possibly TRBD1 (5 bases). CDR1 ENHRY and CDR2 SYGVKD come from the germline V gene. The CDR3 totals 14 residues. V gave up 6 bases and J gave up 6 bases, with 14 bases separating them. The CDR3 spells CAIRGTREDEKLFF. CDR3 bases: TGTGCCATCAGGGGAACCAGGGAGGATGAAAAACTGTTTTTT.

There are a few counts of this clone. V is TRBV5-1 and J is TRBJ2-3; 7 bases map to TRBD1. This CDR3 has 15 residues. The V and J ends lost 2 bases and 1 base, in that order; junction bases with no gene match: 4. CDR1 is SGHRS and CDR2 is YFSETQ in the germline V gene. CDR3 in amino acids: CASSFTGERTDTQYF. DNA for the CDR3: TGCGCCAGCAGCTTTACAGGGGAGCGCACAGATACGCAGTATTTT.